The 2 T cell receptor beta chains given below trace back to one sample, sequenced in a study of T cells in Graves' hyperthyroidism and ophthalmopathy. RNA transcripts served as the template for amplifying TCR beta CDR3 regions. The TCR CDR3 first-round RT-PCR relied on the HTBI primer set. TCRdb ran MiXCR on the multiplex PCR reads and lists one entry per CDR3 protein. Found here are hundreds of thousands of distinct CDR3 sequences, under 45% of them singletons; the top ten hold 31%. The material sequenced was blood. Receptors originate from a woman aged 40 to 49 with Graves' hyperthyroidism.

This clonotype was counted at least ten times. J is TRBJ2-7 and V is TRBV10-3, with D perhaps TRBD2 (6 bases). This CDR3 spans 14 amino acids. V shed 5 bases and J shed 0 bases, with 11 bases lying between them. The germline CDR1 and CDR2 sequences are ENHRY and SYGVKD. This CDR3 reads CAISPSASSYEQYF. The CDR3 nucleotides are TGTGCCATCAGTCCTAGCGCGAGCTCCTACGAGCAGTACTTC.

This clonotype has ten or more counts. The chain is built from TRBV13 and TRBJ2-7, with 7 nucleotides matching TRBD2. The CDR3 has 14 amino acids. With V trimmed by 3 bases and J by 0 bases, 2 bases remained unmatched. Germline assignment: CDR1 PRHDT and CDR2 FYEKMQ (reference sequence). The CDR3 protein is CASSLGGASYEQYF. The CDR3 DNA reads as TGTGCCAGCAGCTTGGGAGGGGCCTCCTACGAGCAGTACTTC.